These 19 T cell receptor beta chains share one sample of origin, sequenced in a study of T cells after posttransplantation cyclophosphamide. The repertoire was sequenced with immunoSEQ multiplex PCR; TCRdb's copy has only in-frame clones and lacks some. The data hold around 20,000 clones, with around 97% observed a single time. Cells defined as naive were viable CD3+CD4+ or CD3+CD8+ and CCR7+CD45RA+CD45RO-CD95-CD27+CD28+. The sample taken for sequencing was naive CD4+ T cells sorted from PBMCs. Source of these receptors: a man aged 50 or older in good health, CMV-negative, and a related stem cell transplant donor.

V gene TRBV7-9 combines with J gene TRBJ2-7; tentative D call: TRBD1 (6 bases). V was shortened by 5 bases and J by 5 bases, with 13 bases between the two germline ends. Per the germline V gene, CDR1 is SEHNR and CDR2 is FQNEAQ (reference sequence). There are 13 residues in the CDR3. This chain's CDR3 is CASSVRGRHEQYF. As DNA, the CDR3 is TGTGCCAGCAGCGTCAGGGGAAGGCACGAGCAGTACTTC. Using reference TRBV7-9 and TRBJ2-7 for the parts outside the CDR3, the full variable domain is DTGVSQNPRHKITKRGQNVTFRCDPISEHNRLYWYRQTLGQGPEFLTYFQNEAQLEKSRLLSDRFSAERPKGSFSTLEIQRTEQGDSAMYLCASSVRGRHEQYFGPGTRLTVT.

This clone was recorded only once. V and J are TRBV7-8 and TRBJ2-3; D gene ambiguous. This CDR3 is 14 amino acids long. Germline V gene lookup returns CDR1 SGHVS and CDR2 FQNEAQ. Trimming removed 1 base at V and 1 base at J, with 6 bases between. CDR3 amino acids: CASSLVAGTDTQYF. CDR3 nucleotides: TGTGCCAGCAGCTTAGTCGCGGGCACAGATACGCAGTATTTT.

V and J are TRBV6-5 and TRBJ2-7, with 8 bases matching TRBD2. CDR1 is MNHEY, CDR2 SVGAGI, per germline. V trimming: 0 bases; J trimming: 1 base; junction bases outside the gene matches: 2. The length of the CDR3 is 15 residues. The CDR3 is CASSYSAGESYEQYF. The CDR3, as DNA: TGTGCCAGCAGTTACTCAGCGGGAGAGTCCTACGAGCAGTACTTC.

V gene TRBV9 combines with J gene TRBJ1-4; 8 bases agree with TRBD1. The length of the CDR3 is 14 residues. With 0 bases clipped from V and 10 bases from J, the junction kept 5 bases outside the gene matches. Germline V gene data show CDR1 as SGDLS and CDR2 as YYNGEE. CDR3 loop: CASSVEQGAGKLFF. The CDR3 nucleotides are TGTGCCAGCAGCGTAGAGCAGGGGGCGGGAAAACTGTTTTTT.

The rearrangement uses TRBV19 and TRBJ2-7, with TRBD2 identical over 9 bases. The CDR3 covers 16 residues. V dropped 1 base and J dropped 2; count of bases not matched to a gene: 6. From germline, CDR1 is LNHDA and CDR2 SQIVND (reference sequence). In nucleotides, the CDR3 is TGTGCCAGTAGTATAGCTAGCGGGGCGCGGGCCTACGAGCAGTACTTC. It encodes CASSIASGARAYEQYF.

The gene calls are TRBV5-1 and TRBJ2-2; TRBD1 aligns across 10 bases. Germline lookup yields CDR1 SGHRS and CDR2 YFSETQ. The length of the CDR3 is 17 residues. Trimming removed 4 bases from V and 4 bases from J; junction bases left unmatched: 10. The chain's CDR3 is CASSPRGQGQGTGELFF. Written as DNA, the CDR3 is TGCGCCAGCAGCCCACGGGGACAGGGGCAGGGCACCGGGGAGCTGTTTTTT.

CDR3 DNA: TGTGCCAGTAGTATTATGCCAGCTAGTTACGAGCAGTACTTC. Its protein is CASSIMPASYEQYF. The chain uses TRBV19 and TRBJ2-7; D call uncertain. V lost 3 bases and J 4 bases, leaving 13 bases between the germline ends. Germline CDR1 LNHDA, CDR2 SQIVND (reference sequence). The CDR3 loop spans 14 amino acids.

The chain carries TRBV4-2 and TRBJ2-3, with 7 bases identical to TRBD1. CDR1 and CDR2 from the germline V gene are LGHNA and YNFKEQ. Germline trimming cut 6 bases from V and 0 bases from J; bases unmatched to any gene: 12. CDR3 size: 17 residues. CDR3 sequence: CASSRDPTGVSTDTQYF. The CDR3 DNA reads TGTGCCAGCAGTCGAGACCCCACAGGGGTCAGCACAGATACGCAGTATTTT.

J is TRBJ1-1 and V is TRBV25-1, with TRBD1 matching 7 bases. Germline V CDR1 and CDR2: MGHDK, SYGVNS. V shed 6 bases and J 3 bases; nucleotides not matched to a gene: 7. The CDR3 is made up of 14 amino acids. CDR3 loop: CASSPGGSDTEAFF. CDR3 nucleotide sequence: TGTGCCAGCAGCCCAGGGGGGAGCGACACTGAAGCTTTCTTT.

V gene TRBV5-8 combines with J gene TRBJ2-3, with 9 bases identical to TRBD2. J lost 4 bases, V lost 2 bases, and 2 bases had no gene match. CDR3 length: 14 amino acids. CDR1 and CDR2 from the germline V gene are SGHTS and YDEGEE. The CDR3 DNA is TGTGCCAGCAGCTTAGCGGGGGGCCCAGATACGCAGTATTTT. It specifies CASSLAGGPDTQYF.

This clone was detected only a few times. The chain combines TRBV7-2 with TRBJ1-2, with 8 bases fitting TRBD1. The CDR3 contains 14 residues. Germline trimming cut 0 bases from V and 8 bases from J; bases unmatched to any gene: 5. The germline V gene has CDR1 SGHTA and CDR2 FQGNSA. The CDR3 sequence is CASSLARQGSGYTF. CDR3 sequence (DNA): TGTGCCAGCAGCTTAGCGCGACAGGGGAGCGGCTACACCTTC.

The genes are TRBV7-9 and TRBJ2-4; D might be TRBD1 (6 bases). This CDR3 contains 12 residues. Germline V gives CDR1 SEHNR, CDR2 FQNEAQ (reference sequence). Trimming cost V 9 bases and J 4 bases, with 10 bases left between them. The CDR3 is CARGQLKNIQYF. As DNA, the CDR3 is TGTGCCAGAGGACAGCTGAAAAACATTCAGTACTTC. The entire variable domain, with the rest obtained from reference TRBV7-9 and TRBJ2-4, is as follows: DTGVSQNPRHKITKRGQNVTFRCDPISEHNRLYWYRQTLGQGPEFLTYFQNEAQLEKSRLLSDRFSAERPKGSFSTLEIQRTEQGDSAMYLCARGQLKNIQYFGAGTRLSVL.

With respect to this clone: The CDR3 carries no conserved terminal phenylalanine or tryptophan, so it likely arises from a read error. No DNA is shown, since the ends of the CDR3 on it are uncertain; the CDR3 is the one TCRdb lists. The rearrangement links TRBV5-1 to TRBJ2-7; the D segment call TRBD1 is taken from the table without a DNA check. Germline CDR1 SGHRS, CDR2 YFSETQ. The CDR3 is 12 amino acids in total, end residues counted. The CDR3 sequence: CASSHKRDSPRG.

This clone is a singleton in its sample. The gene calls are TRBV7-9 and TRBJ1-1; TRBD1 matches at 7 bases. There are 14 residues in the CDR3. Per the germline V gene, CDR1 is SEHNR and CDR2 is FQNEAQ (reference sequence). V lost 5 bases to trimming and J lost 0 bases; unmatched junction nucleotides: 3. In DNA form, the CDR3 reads TGTGCCAGCAGCAGACAGGGCCTGAACACTGAAGCTTTCTTT. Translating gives CASSRQGLNTEAFF.

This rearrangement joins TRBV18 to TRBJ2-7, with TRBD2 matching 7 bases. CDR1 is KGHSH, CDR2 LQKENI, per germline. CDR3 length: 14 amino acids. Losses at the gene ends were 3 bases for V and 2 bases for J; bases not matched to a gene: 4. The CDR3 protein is CASSPSSGTYEQYF. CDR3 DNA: TGTGCCAGCTCACCGTCCAGCGGGACCTACGAGCAGTACTTC. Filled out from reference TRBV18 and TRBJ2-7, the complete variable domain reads NAGVMQNPRHLVRRRGQEARLRCSPMKGHSHVYWYRQLPEEGLKFMVYLQKENIIDESGMPKERFSAEFPKEGPSILRIQQVVRGDSAAYFCASSPSSGTYEQYFGPGTRLTVT.

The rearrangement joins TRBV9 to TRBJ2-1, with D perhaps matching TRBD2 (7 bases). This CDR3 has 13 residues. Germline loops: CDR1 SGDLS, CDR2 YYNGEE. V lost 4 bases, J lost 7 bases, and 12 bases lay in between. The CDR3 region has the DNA TGTGCCAGCAGCAGTGGGGGGGCGAATGAGCAGTTCTTC. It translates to CASSSGGANEQFF.

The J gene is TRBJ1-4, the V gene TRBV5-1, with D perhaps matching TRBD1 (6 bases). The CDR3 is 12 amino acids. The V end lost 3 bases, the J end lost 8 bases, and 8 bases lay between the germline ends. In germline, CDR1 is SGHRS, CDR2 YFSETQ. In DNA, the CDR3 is TGCGCCAGCAGCTACGACAGGGAAAAACTGTTTTTT. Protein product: CASSYDREKLFF.

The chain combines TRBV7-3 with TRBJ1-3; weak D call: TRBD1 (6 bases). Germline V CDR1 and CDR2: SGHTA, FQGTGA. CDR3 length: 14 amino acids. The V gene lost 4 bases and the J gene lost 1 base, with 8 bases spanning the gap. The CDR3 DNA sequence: TGTGCCAGCAGCTCCACAGGGTCTGGAAACACCATATATTTT. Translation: CASSSTGSGNTIYF.

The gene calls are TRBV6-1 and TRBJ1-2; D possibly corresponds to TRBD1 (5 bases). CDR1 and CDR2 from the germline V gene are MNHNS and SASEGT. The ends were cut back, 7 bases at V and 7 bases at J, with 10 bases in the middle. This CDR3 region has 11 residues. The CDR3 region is CASTQGGGYTF. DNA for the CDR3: TGTGCCAGCACTCAGGGAGGTGGCTACACCTTC.